The 22 T cell receptor beta chains below all came from one sample that was sequenced in a study of early T cells in non-severe SARS-CoV-2 infection. One entry per CDR3 protein results from TCRdb running MiXCR on the 5' RACE reads. The table has over 50,000 distinct CDR3 sequences, about 8.2% seen once. The specimen sequenced was whole blood. These TCRs come from an adult who was a healthcare worker with PCR-confirmed SARS-CoV-2 infection or an uninfected control (not recorded which).

This clonotype appeared many times. This chain links TRBV29-1 with TRBJ2-7; D is perhaps TRBD1 (6 bases). Germline V gene data show CDR1 as SQVTM and CDR2 as ANQGSEA. This CDR3 contains 12 residues. V was trimmed by 6 bases and J by 4 bases, leaving 13 bases between them. The CDR3 here is CSVRQGWYEQYF. In DNA, the CDR3 is TGCAGCGTACGGCAGGGGTGGTACGAGCAGTACTTC.

V gene TRBV20-1 combines with J gene TRBJ2-7; 10 bases match TRBD2. Germline V CDR1 and CDR2: DFQATT, SNEGSKA (reference sequence). The CDR3 sequence is 13 residues long. The junction had 4 bases not matched to a gene; V was cut back by 6 bases and J by 2 bases. The CDR3 coding sequence is TGCAGTGCCGCTAGCGGGAGTACCTACGAGCAGTACTTC. As protein: CSAASGSTYEQYF.

This chain links TRBV20-1 with TRBJ2-7; 7 bases map to TRBD2. From germline, CDR1 is DFQATT and CDR2 SNEGSKA (reference sequence). J lost 5 bases, V lost 5 bases, and 9 bases had no gene match. CDR3 length: 13 residues. This chain's CDR3 is CSAGPTSLHEQYF. CDR3 nucleotide sequence: TGCAGTGCTGGGCCGACTAGCCTCCACGAGCAGTACTTC.

The V call is TRBV27, the J call TRBJ1-6; the D is unclear. The ends were cut back, 2 bases at V and 6 bases at J, with 11 bases in the middle. The CDR3 is 15 amino acids. CDR1 and CDR2 from the germline V gene are MNHEY and SMNVEV (reference sequence). The DNA for the CDR3 is TGTGCCAGCAGTTTAGAAGGACGGGGTAATTCACCCCTCCACTTT. Amino acids: CASSLEGRGNSPLHF.

Many counts were recorded for this clonotype. The chain has TRBV7-2 and TRBJ2-3; D is ambiguous. The V gene's germline CDR1 is SGHTA and CDR2 FQGNSA. The CDR3 covers 15 residues. The V end lost 3 bases, the J end lost 6 bases, and 16 bases lay between the germline ends. In DNA form, the CDR3 reads TGTGCCAGCAGCTTTGGTGGGAACCCCGGCGATACGCAGTATTTT. Its translation is CASSFGGNPGDTQYF.

This rearrangement joins TRBV25-1 to TRBJ2-7; D uncertain. V was trimmed by 1 base and J by 1 base, leaving 5 bases between them. The CDR3 consists of 13 residues. The V gene's germline CDR1 is MGHDK and CDR2 SYGVNS. CDR3 nucleotides: TGTGCCAGCAGTGAATCAGCTTCCTACGAGCAGTACTTC. This codes for CASSESASYEQYF.

This chain connects TRBV5-1 to TRBJ1-2, with TRBD1 matching over 8 bases. The CDR3 loop spans 16 amino acids. The germline CDR1 and CDR2 sequences are SGHRS and YFSETQ. J gave up 8 bases and V 0 bases, and 12 bases lay outside the gene matches. The CDR3 DNA follows: TGCGCCAGCAGCTTGGGCGTGCGGCAGGGGGCTTCGGGCTACACCTTC. Its translation: CASSLGVRQGASGYTF.

The chain couples TRBV20-1 to TRBJ2-1; 7 bases fit TRBD2. Germline lookup yields CDR1 DFQATT and CDR2 SNEGSKA (reference sequence). The CDR3 consists of 16 residues. Germline trimming cut 3 bases from V and 5 bases from J; bases unmatched to any gene: 13. CDR3 DNA sequence: TGCAGTGCTAGCCTTATGATAAGCGGGACTGACAATGAGCAGTTCTTC. Translation: CSASLMISGTDNEQFF.

The CDR3 region is CASSQTEEGEQYF. Written as DNA, the CDR3 is TGTGCCAGCAGCCAGACTGAGGAGGGGGAGCAGTACTTC. This chain connects TRBV13 to TRBJ2-7; possible D gene TRBD2, 6 bases. V gave up 5 bases and J gave up 7 bases, with 15 bases separating them. This CDR3 has 13 residues. Germline-derived CDR1 and CDR2 are PRHDT and FYEKMQ (reference sequence).

This clonotype was found many times. This chain joins TRBV7-2 and TRBJ2-2; D gene ambiguous. The CDR3 has 15 amino acids. Trimming pared 0 bases from V and 4 bases from J, leaving 9 bases between. The V gene's germline CDR1 is SGHTA and CDR2 FQGNSA. In DNA, the CDR3 is TGTGCCAGCAGCTTAGCGCCAACAGCCACCGGGGAGCTGTTTTTT. Amino acids: CASSLAPTATGELFF.

There are a few counts of this clonotype. An end of the junction differs from the germline gene, which may be a read error. The DNA of the CDR3 is TGTGCTAGCAGCCCCAACCCCTCCTCGATTGGGCAGTTCTTC. It codes for CASSPNPSSIGQFF. The rearrangement joins TRBV7-7 to TRBJ2-1; D is unresolved. The CDR3 is 14 amino acids. In germline, CDR1 is SSHAT, CDR2 FNYEAQ (reference sequence).

This clonotype showed up many times. The rearrangement uses TRBV19 and TRBJ1-2, with 8 bases identical to TRBD1. The germline CDR1 and CDR2 sequences are LNHDA and SQIVND (reference sequence). After removal of 5 bases from V and 2 bases from J, the junction contained 7 bases not matched to a gene. The CDR3 loop spans 15 amino acids. The CDR3 DNA is TGTGCCAGTAGTGACCGGGACAGGACCAACTATGGCTACACCTTC. Encoded protein: CASSDRDRTNYGYTF. The entire variable domain, with the rest obtained from reference TRBV19 and TRBJ1-2, is as follows: DGGITQSPKYLFRKEGQNVTLSCEQNLNHDAMYWYRQDPGQGLRLIYYSQIVNDFQKGDIAEGYSVSREKKESFPLTVTSAQKNPTAFYLCASSDRDRTNYGYTFGSGTRLTVV.

V is TRBV7-2 and J is TRBJ2-7; D is unclear. The V gene's germline CDR1 is SGHTA and CDR2 FQGNSA. Trimming cost V 5 bases and J 6 bases, with 11 bases left between them. The CDR3 spans 12 residues. The CDR3 reads CASSPRRGEQYF. The CDR3 DNA reads TGTGCCAGCAGCCCCAGACGAGGCGAGCAGTACTTC.

This clonotype appeared many times. This rearrangement joins TRBV12-3 or TRBV12-4 to TRBJ1-6; tentatively, D is TRBD1 (6 bases). The V end lost 6 bases, the J end lost 4 bases, and 7 bases lay between the germline ends. The length of the CDR3 is 13 residues. The CDR3 DNA reads TGTGCCAGCAGGGGACATTATAATTCACCCCTCCACTTT. Protein: CASRGHYNSPLHF.

This clonotype was found many times. This sequence joins TRBV7-2 and TRBJ2-7, with 7 bases matching TRBD1. With V trimmed by 4 bases and J by 2 bases, 5 bases remained unmatched. CDR1 is SGHTA, CDR2 FQGNSA, per germline. This CDR3 spans 14 amino acids. In nucleotides, the CDR3 is TGTGCCAGCAGCTCCGAGACAGGGCCCTACGAGCAGTACTTC. Protein: CASSSETGPYEQYF.

This clonotype was recorded many times. The chain employs TRBV5-1 and TRBJ2-4; no firm D call. V lost 4 bases and J 12 bases, leaving 17 bases between the germline ends. CDR3 size: 13 residues. In germline, CDR1 is SGHRS, CDR2 YFSETQ. The CDR3 loop reads CASSLDRSQAQYF. The CDR3 nucleotides are TGCGCCAGCAGCCTCGACCGGTCCCAGGCTCAGTACTTC.

This clonotype was seen at least ten times. The rearrangement joins TRBV11-2 to TRBJ2-7, with 7 bases identical to TRBD1. This CDR3 spans 16 amino acids. Trimming cost V 5 bases and J 3 bases; bases outside gene matches: 13. Germline assignment: CDR1 SGHAT and CDR2 FQNNGV. The DNA of the CDR3 is TGTGCCAGCAGCCAGATCCCGGGACAGCAAATCTACGAGCAGTACTTC. It specifies CASSQIPGQQIYEQYF.

Ten or more counts support this clonotype. The chain combines TRBV12-3 or TRBV12-4 with TRBJ2-7; 10 bases agree with TRBD1. Trimming removed 5 bases from V and 7 bases from J; junction bases left unmatched: 8. CDR3 length: 14 amino acids. This chain's CDR3 is CASSPRDRGREQYF. CDR3 nucleotide sequence: TGTGCCAGCAGTCCACGGGACAGGGGAAGAGAGCAGTACTTC.

At least ten counts were recorded for this clonotype. V usage is TRBV7-9 and J usage is TRBJ2-7; TRBD1 agrees at 7 bases. This CDR3 spans 14 amino acids. The germline gives CDR1 SEHNR, CDR2 FQNEAQ (reference sequence). After removal of 5 bases from V and 3 bases from J, the junction contained 7 bases not matched to a gene. In DNA, the CDR3 is TGTGCCAGCAGCCAATCGGGACAGCTCTACGAGCAGTACTTC. This translates into CASSQSGQLYEQYF. The entire variable domain, with the rest obtained from reference TRBV7-9 and TRBJ2-7, is as follows: DTGVSQNPRHKITKRGQNVTFRCDPISEHNRLYWYRQTLGQGPEFLTYFQNEAQLEKSRLLSDRFSAERPKGSFSTLEIQRTEQGDSAMYLCASSQSGQLYEQYFGPGTRLTVT.

V is TRBV9 and J is TRBJ1-6, with 10 positions matching TRBD1. Losses at the gene ends were 6 bases for V and 6 bases for J; bases not matched to a gene: 6. CDR3 size: 15 residues. Germline V gene lookup returns CDR1 SGDLS and CDR2 YYNGEE. This CDR3 reads CASTRRDRGNSPLHF. For the CDR3, the DNA is TGTGCCAGCACTCGGCGGGACAGGGGTAATTCACCCCTCCACTTT.

The sample holds a few counts of this clonotype. The rearrangement joins TRBV9 to TRBJ1-5; D is unclear. Germline values: CDR1 SGDLS, CDR2 YYNGEE. V dropped 9 bases and J dropped 4 bases, with 8 bases sitting between them. CDR3 length: 11 amino acids. The CDR3 region has the DNA TGTGCCACCCACACGAATCAGCCCCAGCATTTT. Its translation: CATHTNQPQHF.

V gene TRBV21-1 combines with J gene TRBJ1-4; the table assigns TRBD1, which was not confirmed against the DNA. TRBV21-1 is an annotated pseudogene. The CDR3 consists of 13 residues. This CDR3 reads CASNPVYNEKLFF. CDR3 coding DNA: TGTGCCAGCAACCCGGTTTATAATGAAAAACTGTTTTTT.